This is a list of T cell receptor beta chains from one sample in a study of cytomegalovirus exposure and HLA in healthy donors. Measured with immunoSEQ multiplex PCR; TCRdb has only the in-frame clones, and not every one. The sample lists fewer than 250,000 clones, 70% to 75% seen once, with approximately 4.6% in the top ten. Sequenced material: PBMCs. The receptors here all came from a man aged 30 to 39 in good health and CMV-seropositive. Each CDR3 is given with its conserved first and last residue. A D gene is named only where the DNA matches it firmly.

>TRBV6-4|.|TRBJ2-5
CATPLGVAVPYQETQYF
>TRBV7-9|TRBD1|TRBJ2-7
CASSSRDRGHEQYF
>TRBV27|TRBD2|TRBJ2-1
CASSPIAGPSYNEQFF
>TRBV7-2|.|TRBJ1-3
CASSLLAGGAGNTIYF
>TRBV10-3|.|TRBJ1-6
CAISDRNSPLHF
>TRBV7-2|.|TRBJ1-1
CASSLSQGTEAFF
>TRBV6-6|TRBD2|TRBJ2-3
CASRGLAGVWTDTQYF
>TRBV9|TRBD2|TRBJ2-1
CASSVATSGGYNEQFF
>TRBV19|.|TRBJ2-2
CASSIATRVTGELFF
>TRBV2|.|TRBJ2-5
CASSVTGQETQYF
>TRBV7-8|TRBD1|TRBJ2-1
CASSWDRGTGPGNEQFF
>TRBV7-3|TRBD1|TRBJ2-1
CASGGTGKYNEQFF
>TRBV2|.|.
CASTRGTTSSYEQYF
>TRBV6-5|.|TRBJ1-2
CASSPGQGRGYTF
>TRBV6-5|.|TRBJ1-1
CASSSWLGADTEAFF
>TRBV5-1|.|TRBJ2-5
CASSLMEVGAQETQYF
>TRBV28|.|TRBJ2-3
CASKGPSTDTQYF
>TRBV7-8|.|TRBJ2-7
CASSPAQGGYEQYF
>TRBV9|.|TRBJ1-1
CASSPSLMGRTEAFF
>TRBV30|TRBD2|TRBJ2-1
CAWSGLAGLLGEVTYNEQFF
>TRBV10-3|TRBD1|TRBJ2-7
CAIRRDRVQYEQYF
>TRBV12-5|.|TRBJ2-5
CASGLGTPLTALQETQYF
>TRBV19|TRBD2|TRBJ2-5
CASSILSSGGQETQYF
>TRBV9|.|TRBJ1-3
CASSVAGNGNTIYF
>TRBV6-1|.|TRBJ2-7
CATHQGSGYEQYF
>TRBV10-3|.|TRBJ2-7
CAISDFRTFTYEQYF
>TRBV9|TRBD2|TRBJ2-3
CASSPGLGDTDTQYF